This is a list of T cell receptor beta chains from one sample in a study of glioma-infiltrating T cells. One entry per CDR3 protein, called by TCRdb with MiXCR from the multiplex PCR reads. The data hold some 180,000 distinct CDR3 sequences, with approximately 30% observed a single time. Specimen: glioma tissue, nonneoplastic brain tissue, or PBMCs (not recorded which). These receptor sequences come from a human donor with low-grade glioma or glioblastoma, undergoing nonglioma brain surgery, or in good health (not recorded which). Each CDR3 is given without its conserved first and last residue.

>TRBV2|TRBJ1-1
ANNLGQMNTEAF
>TRBV7-3|TRBJ1-1
ASSLNPGTEAF
>TRBV2|TRBJ2-2
ATGKDRNTGELF
>TRBV6-4|TRBJ2-3
VSSVGGEHTTQY
>TRBV5-1|TRBJ1-1
ASSAQGNEAF
>TRBV14|TRBJ2-1
ASSQAPRTSGPNEQF
>TRBV28|TRBJ1-1
ASSLVQGWSTEAF
>TRBV30|TRBJ1-1
AWSELTNTEAF
>TRBV4-2|TRBJ1-4
ASSQVKDNEKLF
>TRBV29-1|TRBJ2-7
SVVRGSSSYEQY
>TRBV20-1|TRBJ2-7
SARDQTRSSYEQY
>TRBV5-1|TRBJ2-3
ASSLGDIQHTQY
>TRBV7-2|TRBJ2-3
ASSQQVGRVLDTQY
>TRBV19|TRBJ2-3
ATRSSGATTDTQY
>TRBV7-3|TRBJ2-3
ASSPGLALTTDTQY
>TRBV24-1|TRBJ2-3
ATSDAVAGFGADTQY
>TRBV11-2|TRBJ2-2
ASSPRTGNSLNTGELF
>TRBV20-1|TRBJ2-7
SAPGEQY
>TRBV29-1|TRBJ2-7
SVAGLAGGHYEQY
>TRBV5-4|TRBJ2-1
ATTPSSFYNEQF
>TRBV6-4|TRBJ2-1
ASSDFAGADNEQF
>TRBV6-5|TRBJ1-3
ASSYGVHSGNTIY
>TRBV28|TRBJ2-1
ASIMGGAGEQF
>TRBV7-6|TRBJ2-1
ASSYWGGPYNEQF
>TRBV15|TRBJ2-1
ATSRDRGRGNEQF
>TRBV2|TRBJ1-5
ASRSGGQPQH
>TRBV20-1|TRBJ2-1
SASHAGGANNEQF
>TRBV6-1|TRBJ2-3
ASSTSRPGTDTQY